This entry lists 22 T cell receptor beta chains sequenced from one sample in a study of blood T cell repertoires in COVID-19. TCRdb's table, derived via immunoSEQ multiplex PCR, lists solely in-frame clones and lacks some. The data contain around 500,000 clones, 70% to 90% of them singletons. Sequenced input: peripheral blood. The receptors shown here come from a human donor in a cohort sampled during active COVID-19.

This chain links TRBV12-5 with TRBJ2-1; D might be TRBD1 (5 bases). Germline CDR1 and CDR2: LGHNT and FRNRAP. V lost 3 bases and J lost 6, with 9 bases in between. The CDR3 sequence is 13 residues long. DNA for the CDR3: TGTGCTAGTGGTTTCACCAGGGTCAATGAGCAGTTCTTC. This translates into CASGFTRVNEQFF.

V and J are TRBV27 and TRBJ2-5; 8 bases fit TRBD2. The germline gives CDR1 MNHEY, CDR2 SMNVEV (reference sequence). This CDR3 spans 16 amino acids. J gave up 5 bases and V 4 bases, and 12 bases lay outside the gene matches. This CDR3 is CASSSLLGTRRETQYF. The CDR3 nucleotides are TGTGCCAGCAGTTCCCTCCTAGGGACTAGGAGGGAGACCCAGTACTTC.

The chain couples TRBV4-3 to TRBJ2-1; D is perhaps TRBD2 (6 bases). This CDR3 is built from 16 residues. In germline, CDR1 is LGHNA, CDR2 YSLEER. V lost 1 base, J lost 4 bases, and 14 bases lay in between. The CDR3 here is CASSQVLFSGYNEQFF. Here the CDR3 DNA reads TGCGCCAGCAGCCAAGTCCTCTTTAGCGGATACAATGAGCAGTTCTTC.

About this clone: Within the sample, other DNA sequences also encode this same CDR3. CDR3 protein: CASSPLASTDTQYF. The CDR3 bases are TGTGCCAGCAGTCCCCTAGCGAGCACAGATACGCAGTATTTT. The chain couples TRBV6-5 to TRBJ2-3, with D tentatively TRBD2 (6 bases). Trimming took 5 bases from V and 0 from J, leaving 9 bases between them. Germline CDR1 is MNHEY and CDR2 is SVGAGI. CDR3 size: 14 residues.

The chain combines TRBV29-1 with TRBJ1-2, with no clear D. Germline V gene data show CDR1 as SQVTM and CDR2 as ANQGSEA. Trimming left V 6 bases short and J 3 bases short, with 11 bases between. The CDR3 sequence is 12 residues long. In DNA, the CDR3 is TGCAGCGTCGCCTCGGACTACTATGGCTACACCTTC. Its protein product is CSVASDYYGYTF.

The rearrangement joins TRBV11-3 to TRBJ2-1, with 7 bases aligning to TRBD2. The length of the CDR3 is 17 residues. The ends lost 5 bases at V and 3 bases at J; junction bases unmatched: 13. The germline V gene has CDR1 SGHNT and CDR2 YENEEA. CDR3: CASSPNRGGSNYNEQFF. CDR3 DNA sequence: TGTGCCAGCAGCCCCAATCGGGGCGGGAGTAACTACAATGAGCAGTTCTTC.

This clone was seen once. The gene calls are TRBV19 and TRBJ1-1; D call uncertain. Trimming stripped 2 bases from V and 4 bases from J, with 5 bases between. The CDR3 length is 12 residues. Per the germline V gene, CDR1 is LNHDA and CDR2 is SQIVND (reference sequence). The CDR3 protein is CASSISSTEAFF. CDR3 bases: TGTGCCAGTAGTATATCCAGCACTGAAGCTTTCTTT.

The chain is built from TRBV5-1 and TRBJ2-5; 9 nucleotides agree with TRBD1. This CDR3 spans 14 amino acids. Germline trimming cut 0 bases from V and 3 bases from J; bases unmatched to any gene: 0. Germline V gives CDR1 SGHRS, CDR2 YFSETQ. The CDR3 nucleotides are TGCGCCAGCAGCTTGGGGGACAGGGAAGAGACCCAGTACTTC. This gives the protein CASSLGDREETQYF. Full variable domain (rest looked up from reference TRBV5-1 and TRBJ2-5): KAGVTQTPRYLIKTRGQQVTLSCSPISGHRSVSWYQQTPGQGLQFLFEYFSETQRNKGNFPGRFSGRQFSNSRSEMNVSTLELGDSALYLCASSLGDREETQYFGPGTRLLVL.

This rearrangement joins TRBV27 to TRBJ2-1, with 8 bases that match TRBD2. Germline assignment: CDR1 MNHEY and CDR2 SMNVEV (reference sequence). The CDR3 is 16 residues long. V trimming: 6 bases; J trimming: 6 bases; junction bases outside the gene matches: 13. DNA for the CDR3: TGTGCCAGCAGCAAAAATTTAGCGGGGCCAAGCAATGAGCAGTTCTTC. Its translation: CASSKNLAGPSNEQFF.

The chain links TRBV7-9 to TRBJ1-3; D possibly corresponds to TRBD1 (6 bases). CDR3 size: 15 residues. Germline V CDR1 and CDR2: SEHNR, FQNEAQ (reference sequence). V dropped 5 bases and J dropped 0 bases, with 11 bases sitting between them. CDR3 coding DNA: TGTGCCAGCAGCATACAGGGAGTCTCTGGAAACACCATATATTTT. As protein: CASSIQGVSGNTIYF.

V and J are TRBV19 and TRBJ2-1; 9 nucleotides match TRBD2. The V and J ends lost 3 bases and 2 bases, in that order; junction bases with no gene match: 5. Germline loops: CDR1 LNHDA, CDR2 SQIVND (reference sequence). The CDR3 covers 16 residues. DNA for the CDR3: TGTGCCAGTAGTATCGCTAGCGGGGAGACCTACAATGAGCAGTTCTTC. Residues: CASSIASGETYNEQFF.

The chain couples TRBV3-1 (or the pseudogene TRBV3-2) to TRBJ2-5, with 9 bases identical to TRBD2. The germline CDR1 and CDR2 sequences are LGHDT and YNNKEL (reference sequence). V lost 1 base, J lost 4 bases, and 7 bases stayed unmatched. The CDR3 spans 16 residues. The CDR3, as DNA: TGTGCCAGCAGCCAAGTCCTAGCGGGGTACTTAGAGACCCAGTACTTC. This sequence encodes CASSQVLAGYLETQYF.

J is TRBJ2-1 and V is TRBV18; TRBD1 agrees at 8 bases. Trimming removed 6 bases from V and 6 bases from J; junction bases left unmatched: 22. CDR1 is KGHSH, CDR2 LQKENI, per germline. The CDR3 is 19 amino acids. The CDR3 loop is CASSRSPPGGAAYGNEQFF. The CDR3 nucleotides read TGTGCCAGCTCGCGGAGCCCCCCAGGGGGCGCGGCATACGGCAATGAGCAGTTCTTC.

This rearrangement joins TRBV7-6 to TRBJ1-5, with 7 nucleotides matching TRBD1. With V trimmed by 5 bases and J by 9 bases, 10 bases remained unmatched. This CDR3 is built from 14 residues. Per germline, CDR1 SGHVS and CDR2 FNYEAQ. CDR3 bases: TGTGCCAGCAGCCAGACAGGGCCCGGTGGGCCCCAGCATTTT. The encoded protein is CASSQTGPGGPQHF.

About this clone itself: This sample includes further DNA sequences coding for the same CDR3. The chain links TRBV30 to TRBJ1-5, with D perhaps matching TRBD1 (6 bases). Germline CDR1 GTSNPN, CDR2 SVGIG (reference sequence). The CDR3 consists of 13 residues. V was cut by 2 bases and J by 3 bases, with 8 bases left in between. CDR3: CAWSRGSNQPQHF. CDR3 nucleotide sequence: TGTGCCTGGAGTAGGGGGTCCAATCAGCCCCAGCATTTT. Complete variable domain (other parts from reference TRBV30 and TRBJ1-5): SQTIHQWPATLVQPVGSPLSLECTVEGTSNPNLYWYRQAAGRGLQLLFYSVGIGQISSEVPQNLSASRPQDRQFILSSKKLLLSDSGFYLCAWSRGSNQPQHFGDGTRLSIL.

V and J are TRBV9 and TRBJ1-5; 7 bases agree with TRBD1. The V gene's germline CDR1 is SGDLS and CDR2 YYNGEE. Trimming cost V 4 bases and J 2 bases; bases outside gene matches: 3. The CDR3 contains 14 residues. The CDR3 here is CASSSTGGNQPQHF. The CDR3 DNA sequence: TGTGCCAGCAGCTCAACAGGGGGCAATCAGCCCCAGCATTTT.

The chain couples TRBV30 to TRBJ2-5, with TRBD2 matching over 13 bases. Germline CDR1 reads GTSNPN; CDR2 reads SVGIG (reference sequence). Losses at the gene ends were 2 bases for V and 4 bases for J; bases not matched to a gene: 7. This CDR3 region has 16 residues. CDR3 sequence reads: CAWSPRTSGRGETQYF. The CDR3 nucleotides read TGTGCCTGGAGTCCTCGGACTAGCGGGAGAGGAGAGACCCAGTACTTC.

This chain uses TRBV5-4 with TRBJ1-2; TRBD1 agrees at 7 bases. This CDR3 is built from 15 residues. The germline gives CDR1 SGHNT, CDR2 YYREEE (reference sequence). J gave up 0 bases and V 4 bases, and 6 bases lay outside the gene matches. CDR3 in amino acids: CASSPRDSPNYGYTF. CDR3 DNA sequence: TGTGCCAGCAGCCCGCGGGACAGTCCTAACTATGGCTACACCTTC.

The chain employs TRBV2 and TRBJ1-2; D may be TRBD1 (5 bases). Germline CDR1 reads SNHLY; CDR2 reads FYNNEI. The V end lost 4 bases, the J end lost 1 base, and 7 bases lay between the germline ends. The CDR3 totals 13 residues. In DNA form, the CDR3 reads TGTGCCAGCAGTGTCGACAGTAACTATGGCTACACCTTC. Translated, it gives CASSVDSNYGYTF.

This chain links TRBV19 with TRBJ1-5, with D unclear. The germline V gene encodes CDR1 LNHDA and CDR2 SQIVND (reference sequence). This CDR3 is 14 amino acids long. Trimming took off 10 bases at V and 4 bases at J, with 17 bases between the two ends. The CDR3 loop reads CATSLAGGNQPQHF. For the CDR3, the DNA is TGTGCCACCTCCCTCGCGGGTGGGAATCAGCCCCAGCATTTT.

The rearrangement uses TRBV5-1 and TRBJ2-2, with TRBD2 matching 11 bases. CDR1 is SGHRS and CDR2 is YFSETQ in the germline V gene. Trimming cost V 5 bases and J 5 bases; bases outside gene matches: 8. The CDR3 consists of 16 residues. The CDR3 sequence is CASSPSTSGRTGELFF. CDR3 nucleotide sequence: TGCGCCAGCAGTCCCAGCACTAGCGGGAGAACCGGGGAGCTGTTTTTT.

This clone was seen just once. The chain is built from TRBV7-2 and TRBJ2-3; 10 nucleotides match TRBD2. CDR3 size: 16 residues. CDR1 is SGHTA, CDR2 FQGNSA, per germline. After removal of 0 bases from V and 1 base from J, the junction contained 1 base not matched to a gene. The CDR3 coding sequence is TGTGCCAGCAGCTTAGCTGGGACTAGCGGCACAGATACGCAGTATTTT. Amino acids: CASSLAGTSGTDTQYF.